This record looks at one TCR beta chain sequence and its context. Its antigen is unknown. V lost 0 bases, J lost 10 bases, and 10 bases stayed unmatched. Germline values: CDR1 SGHRS, CDR2 YFSETQ. This CDR3 spans 15 amino acids. The sample originates from a study of CD8 T cells in Susac syndrome. Broader study findings: The study's TCR sequencing and HLA analysis drew on a certain number of individuals. That number was acknowledged as relatively small.

With random hexamers, reverse transcription was performed on roughly 0.45 to 1 ug of RNA. TCRdb analysed the immunoSEQ multiplex PCR reads with MiXCR anew, one entry per CDR3 protein. The sample shows under 200,000 distinct CDR3 sequences, 95% of them seen only once. The chain has TRBV5-1 and TRBJ2-1, with 7 bases matching TRBD2. Sequencing used CD4+ T cells from PBMCs. The clonotype originates from a human donor in good health. The DNA for the CDR3 is TGCGCCAGCAGCTTGGTGGCAGGGAGGGGATCCGAGCAGTTCTTC. It translates to CASSLVAGRGSEQFF.